The 20 T cell receptor beta chains given below trace back to one sample, sequenced in a study of T cell repertoires in cytomegalovirus infection. The antigens these receptors bind are not known. TCRdb ran MiXCR on the reads and lists one entry per CDR3 protein. The sample lists 750,000 to 900,000 distinct CDR3 sequences; roughly 29% were seen once. Sequenced here: cultured CD8+ T cells from PBMCs, sampled from culture after CMV antigen stimulation. The receptors were sampled from a human donor in good health (CMV status not recorded). Some clones in this sample may be carry-over from other donors' samples.

The sample holds one count of this clonotype. The rearrangement links TRBV4-1 to TRBJ2-2; TRBD1 is a possible D gene (6 bases). In germline, CDR1 is MGHRA, CDR2 YSYEKL. Trimming left V 3 bases short and J 5 bases short, with 10 bases between. This CDR3 spans 14 amino acids. The CDR3 DNA reads as TGCGCCAGCAGCCAGGTTACAGGGACCGGGGAGCTGTTTTTT. It codes for CASSQVTGTGELFF.

This chain uses TRBV7-2 with TRBJ2-3, with D possibly being TRBD2 (6 bases). CDR1 and CDR2 from the germline V gene are SGHTA and FQGNSA. This CDR3 is built from 16 residues. Trimming removed 1 base at V and 6 bases at J, with 17 bases between. CDR3 sequence: CASSLVYGGLADTQYF. CDR3 in DNA: TGTGCCAGCAGCTTAGTTTACGGGGGTCTGGCCGATACGCAGTATTTT.

The sample holds a few counts of this clonotype. The J gene is TRBJ1-1, the V gene TRBV5-5; no clear D gene. Trimming removed 0 bases from V and 8 bases from J, with 17 bases in between. Germline CDR1 and CDR2: SGHKS and YYEKEE (reference sequence). This CDR3 has 15 amino acids. CDR3 bases: TGTGCCAGCAGCTTGGTGGCAGGAGGCGGTCGGGAAGCTTTCTTT. Its translation is CASSLVAGGGREAFF.

The chain recombines TRBV19 with TRBJ2-7, with D possibly being TRBD1 (6 bases). CDR1 is LNHDA, CDR2 SQIVND, per germline (reference sequence). Trimming removed 5 bases from V and 2 bases from J, with 13 bases in between. The CDR3 has 14 amino acids. The CDR3, as DNA: TGTGCCAGTAGTTCCGAGACAGGAGCCTACGAGCAGTACTTC. Translated: CASSSETGAYEQYF.

There are a few counts of this clonotype. The chain uses TRBV12-3 or TRBV12-4 and TRBJ2-1, with D possibly called TRBD1 or TRBD2 (5 bases each). This CDR3 is built from 16 residues. The V end lost 4 bases, the J end lost 0 bases, and 13 bases lay between the germline ends. CDR3: CASSSPEGISYNEQFF. CDR3 DNA sequence: TGTGCCAGCAGTTCCCCCGAGGGGATCTCCTACAATGAGCAGTTCTTC.

The chain links TRBV11-1 to TRBJ2-1; D not certain. The CDR3 extends over 11 amino acids. Germline V gene data show CDR1 as SGHAT and CDR2 as FQDESV (reference sequence). Trimming took off 5 bases at V and 8 bases at J, with 7 bases between the two ends. CDR3 residues: CASSPSYEQFF. The CDR3 DNA is TGTGCCAGCAGCCCCTCGTATGAGCAGTTCTTC.

This clonotype has just one count. The V call is TRBV7-6, the J call TRBJ2-1; TRBD2 agrees at 11 bases. The CDR3 spans 18 residues. CDR1 is SGHVS and CDR2 is FNYEAQ in the germline V gene. V shed 1 base, J shed 7 bases, and the junction held 12 bases outside the gene matches. The CDR3 region has the DNA TGTGCCAGCAGCTTAGAGCCTATTACTAGCGGGGGAATTAATGAGCAGTTCTTC. As protein: CASSLEPITSGGINEQFF.

Worth noting for this clonotype: A much more abundant neighbour one base away suggests this may be a read error. In DNA, the CDR3 is TGTGCCGGCAGCTTAACTAGCATCTACGAGCAGTACTTC. It is translated as CAGSLTSIYEQYF. The chain carries TRBV7-3 and TRBJ2-7; possibly TRBD2 for D (6 bases). CDR1 is SGHTA and CDR2 is FQGTGA in the germline V gene. This CDR3 has 13 amino acids.

V is TRBV10-3 and J is TRBJ1-1; the match to TRBD1 covers 8 bases. Germline V gene data show CDR1 as ENHRY and CDR2 as SYGVKD. The CDR3 totals 14 residues. J gave up 6 bases and V 0 bases, and 3 bases lay outside the gene matches. CDR3 sequence reads: CAISESGTGPEAFF. The CDR3 region has the DNA TGTGCCATCAGTGAGTCGGGGACAGGCCCTGAAGCTTTCTTT.

This clonotype was seen repeatedly, ten times or more. The CDR3 DNA reads as TGTGCCAGCAGCCCCCTGACAGGACACAATCAGCCCCAGCATTTT. Its protein is CASSPLTGHNQPQHF. J is TRBJ1-5 and V is TRBV7-2, with D possibly being TRBD1 (6 bases). Deletions cut 5 bases from V and 3 bases from J, with 14 bases between. This CDR3 region has 15 residues. Germline assignment: CDR1 SGHTA and CDR2 FQGNSA.

This clonotype was seen a handful of times. This rearrangement joins TRBV6-2 or TRBV6-3 to TRBJ1-1, with 10 bases matching TRBD1. Germline-derived CDR1 and CDR2 are MNHEY and SVGEGT. This CDR3 has 16 residues. CDR3 residues: CASTPLSGQGRTEAFF. In nucleotides, the CDR3 is TGTGCTTCGACGCCCCTATCGGGACAGGGGAGAACTGAAGCTTTCTTT.

V and J are TRBV6-5 and TRBJ2-1; the D gene is possibly TRBD1 (6 bases). V dropped 0 bases and J dropped 7 bases, with 10 bases sitting between them. Looked up from germline, CDR1 is MNHEY and CDR2 is SVGAGI. The CDR3 runs 14 residues. In DNA, the CDR3 is TGTGCCAGCAGTTACTCGGGCAGGGGAAATGAGCAGTTCTTC. This translates into CASSYSGRGNEQFF.

The table lists this clonotype with a count of one. The V call is TRBV5-1, the J call TRBJ2-7; no clear D gene. Germline V gene sequence: CDR1 SGHRS, CDR2 YFSETQ. Trimming shortened V by 5 bases and J by 5 bases, and 17 bases separated the two germline ends. The CDR3 extends over 14 amino acids. CDR3 nucleotides: TGCGCCAGCAGTCCCTTGGGGAACATCGACGAGCAGTACTTC. It specifies CASSPLGNIDEQYF.

In its sample, this clonotype was seen a few times. This chain uses TRBV14 with TRBJ2-4; D possibly corresponds to TRBD2 (7 bases). CDR1 is SGHDN, CDR2 FVKESK, per germline. V was pared by 2 bases and J by 0 bases, with 11 bases between. The CDR3 sequence is 16 residues long. CDR3 sequence: CASSQLGGEAKNIQYF. For the CDR3, the DNA is TGTGCCAGCAGCCAACTAGGGGGGGAAGCCAAAAACATTCAGTACTTC.

This clonotype showed up just a few times. The chain recombines TRBV2 with TRBJ2-5, with TRBD2 identical over 9 bases. The trim removed 7 bases at V and 5 bases at J, leaving 8 bases unmatched. The CDR3 totals 14 residues. Germline CDR1 and CDR2: SNHLY and FYNNEI. CDR3 sequence (DNA): TGTGCCAGCACCTCACTAGCGGGTGAGGAGACCCAGTACTTC. This sequence encodes CASTSLAGEETQYF.

The chain joins TRBV2 to TRBJ1-3, with 8 bases fitting TRBD1. CDR3 length: 13 residues. Trimming cost V 10 bases and J 4 bases; bases outside gene matches: 6. From germline, CDR1 is SNHLY and CDR2 FYNNEI. Here the CDR3 reads CAIDRGWGNTIYF. CDR3 in DNA: TGTGCCATCGACAGGGGATGGGGAAACACCATATATTTT.

This clonotype was counted between two and nine times. The chain joins TRBV7-2 to TRBJ1-1, with D perhaps TRBD1 (5 bases). V gave up 8 bases and J gave up 5 bases, with 12 bases separating them. Per germline, CDR1 SGHTA and CDR2 FQGNSA. This CDR3 is 12 amino acids long. This CDR3 is CASCVGGTEAFF. The CDR3 DNA follows: TGTGCCAGCTGCGTGGGGGGGACTGAAGCTTTCTTT.

The chain uses TRBV7-3 and TRBJ2-5; tentative D call: TRBD1 (6 bases). Germline CDR1 reads SGHTA; CDR2 reads FQGTGA. Trimming took off 2 bases at V and 5 bases at J, with 9 bases between the two ends. The CDR3 is 13 residues long. CDR3 sequence (DNA): TGTGCCAGCAGCTTACAGGGGTTCGAGACCCAGTACTTC. Translated: CASSLQGFETQYF.

Points on this clonotype: The junction and the germline gene differ at one end; a read error may be behind it. The genes are TRBV7-6 and TRBJ1-1, with D unclear. This CDR3 is built from 15 residues. Germline-derived CDR1 and CDR2 are SGHVS and FNYEAQ. CDR3 coding DNA: TGTGTCAGCAGCTCCAGACAAGGGCCGAACACTGAAGCTTTCTTT. Protein product: CVSSSRQGPNTEAFF.

The chain recombines TRBV6-5 with TRBJ1-3; no clear D. Germline V lookup: CDR1 MNHEY, CDR2 SVGAGI. Trimming left V 0 bases short and J 0 bases short, with 9 bases between. The CDR3 totals 16 residues. CDR3 sequence (DNA): TGTGCCAGCAGTTACTCGACCCTGATCTCTGGAAACACCATATATTTT. Translation: CASSYSTLISGNTIYF.